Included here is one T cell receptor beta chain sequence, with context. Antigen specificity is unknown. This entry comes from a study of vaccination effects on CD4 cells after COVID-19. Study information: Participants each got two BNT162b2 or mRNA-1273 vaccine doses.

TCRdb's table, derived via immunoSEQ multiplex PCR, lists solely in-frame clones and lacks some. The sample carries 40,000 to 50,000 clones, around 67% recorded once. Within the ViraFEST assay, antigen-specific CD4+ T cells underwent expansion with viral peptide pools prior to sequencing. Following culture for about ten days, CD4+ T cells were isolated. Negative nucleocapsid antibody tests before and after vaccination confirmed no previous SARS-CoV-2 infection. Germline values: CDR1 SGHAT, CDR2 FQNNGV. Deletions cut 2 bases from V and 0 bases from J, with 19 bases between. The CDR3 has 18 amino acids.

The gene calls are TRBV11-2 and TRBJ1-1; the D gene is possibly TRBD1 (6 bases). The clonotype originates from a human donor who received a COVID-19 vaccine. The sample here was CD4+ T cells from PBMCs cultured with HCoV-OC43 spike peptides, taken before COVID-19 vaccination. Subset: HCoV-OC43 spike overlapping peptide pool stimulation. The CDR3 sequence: CASSLLSLGGGLNTEAFF. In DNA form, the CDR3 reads TGTGCCAGCAGCTTACTCTCGTTGGGAGGGGGGTTGAACACTGAAGCTTTCTTT.